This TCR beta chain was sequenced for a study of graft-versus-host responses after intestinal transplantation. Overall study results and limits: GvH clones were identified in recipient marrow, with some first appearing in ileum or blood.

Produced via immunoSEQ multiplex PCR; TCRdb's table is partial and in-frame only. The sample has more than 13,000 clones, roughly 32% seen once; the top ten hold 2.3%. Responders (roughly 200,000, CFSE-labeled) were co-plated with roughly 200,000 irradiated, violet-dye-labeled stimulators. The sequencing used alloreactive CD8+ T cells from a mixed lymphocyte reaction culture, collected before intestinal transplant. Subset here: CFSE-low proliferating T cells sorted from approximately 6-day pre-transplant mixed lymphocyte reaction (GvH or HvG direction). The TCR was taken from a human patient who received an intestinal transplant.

CDR3 sequence (DNA): TGTGCCACCAGCGGCGAACTGACAGGGTCTAAAAACATTCAGTACTTC. Its translation: CATSGELTGSKNIQYF. The J gene is TRBJ2-4, the V gene TRBV15; 7 positions match TRBD1. V shed 5 bases, J shed 4 bases, and the junction held 11 bases outside the gene matches. The V gene's germline CDR1 is LNHNV and CDR2 YYDKDF (reference sequence). This CDR3 is 16 amino acids long.